These T cell receptor beta chains were read from a single sample in a study of blood T cell repertoires in COVID-19. Method: immunoSEQ multiplex PCR; TCRdb's copy keeps in-frame clones and lacks some. The table includes about 240,000 clones, roughly 86% detected once. Sequenced sample: peripheral blood. All receptors come from an older woman with active or convalescent COVID-19. Both conserved end residues are part of each CDR3. Each record gives: clone size, D gene, J gene, V gene, CDR3 protein, CDR3 DNA. The D gene is left open where the match is weak. Clone size appears in some rows only: once, few, many, or a class for an expanded clone.

-	TRBD1	TRBJ1-6	TRBV3-1/TRBV3-2	CASSQGTGANSPLHF	TGTGCCAGCAGCCAAGGAACAGGGGCTAATTCACCCCTCCACTTT
-	TRBD1	TRBJ1-1	TRBV18	CASSQRQGEGTEAFF	TGTGCCAGCTCACAAAGACAGGGTGAAGGAACTGAAGCTTTCTTT
-	-	TRBJ2-6	TRBV24-1	CATSAPGAGANVLTF	TGTGCCACCAGTGCCCCGGGGGCTGGGGCCAACGTCCTGACTTTC
-	TRBD1	TRBJ1-2	TRBV27	CASSSYSTGARDGYTF	TGTGCCAGCAGTTCCTATTCGACAGGGGCCCGGGATGGCTACACCTTC
-	-	TRBJ1-4	TRBV19	CASTTRQTTNEKLFF	TGTGCCAGCACCACCCGACAGACAACTAATGAAAAACTGTTTTTT
-	TRBD1	TRBJ1-2	TRBV5-4	CASSSRGRDGYTF	TGTGCCAGCAGCTCCAGGGGGCGAGATGGCTACACCTTC
-	-	TRBJ2-5	TRBV4-1	CASSQDYAGAGRTQYF	TGCGCCAGCAGCCAAGATTATGCGGGGGCGGGACGGACCCAGTACTTC
-	TRBD1	TRBJ1-5	TRBV15	CATSRGQFNQPQHF	TGTGCCACCAGCAGGGGACAGTTCAATCAGCCCCAGCATTTT
once	TRBD1	TRBJ1-1	TRBV6-2/TRBV6-3	CASSSDRDTEAFF	TGTGCCAGCAGTTCTGACAGGGACACTGAAGCTTTCTTT
-	-	TRBJ1-4	TRBV19	CASRGEVGEKLFF	TGTGCCAGTCGGGGGGAAGTTGGTGAAAAACTGTTTTTT